The clone carrying this T cell receptor beta chain has only a few counts. Its antigen is not known. In germline, CDR1 is MGHRA, CDR2 YSYEKL. After removal of 3 bases from V and 4 bases from J, the junction contained 8 bases not matched to a gene. CDR3 length: 15 amino acids. Since all of the isolated RNA was reverse transcribed, expressed TCRB transcripts were what got sequenced. Only in-frame clones appear in the TCRdb table, and some are missing; sequencing was by immunoSEQ multiplex PCR. The sample carries 200,000 to 300,000 clones, 13% to 15% recorded once. This sample was taken from a study of beta chain features in type 1 diabetes. Study overall: The samples had approximately 110 million sorted cells examined in all.

The study's findings and limits: The naive, central memory and Treg TCRB repertoires showed an apparent similarity that was greater among patients than among healthy donors.

The origin of this receptor is a woman aged 40 to 50 in good health. Material: naive CD4+ T cells from blood. J is TRBJ1-2 and V is TRBV4-1, with TRBD1 matching over 7 bases. CDR3 nucleotides: TGCGCCAGCAGCCAGCGGGACAGCCACTCCTATGGCTACACCTTC. Residues: CASSQRDSHSYGYTF.